This T cell receptor beta chain was observed in a study of blood T cell repertoires in COVID-19. Across the whole study: The origin of the acute and convalescent COVID-19 samples was the United States, Italy and Spain. The cDNA or gDNA used as material had been derived from T cells, B-cell-depleted T cells, or PBMCs.

Authors' processing steps: Scientists estimated how many nucleated cells there were by amplifying reference gene primers. The method was immunoSEQ multiplex PCR; TCRdb's version includes in-frame clones alone and lacks a portion of them. For V, J and clone size, that table is used; D and trimming come from the DNA. In the table there are some 300,000 clones, roughly 87% of which are singletons. This sequence was found in a man aged 18-30 years with active or convalescent COVID-19. The sample taken for sequencing was peripheral blood.

The CDR3 region has the DNA TGTGCCAGCAGCTTTACACAGGGGTACGAGCAGTACTTC. Its protein is CASSFTQGYEQYF. The J gene is TRBJ2-7, the V gene TRBV7-9; TRBD1 matches at 7 bases. CDR1 SEHNR and CDR2 FQNEAQ come from the germline V gene (reference sequence). CDR3 length: 13 residues. Unmatched junction bases numbered 3, after V lost 3 bases and J lost 4 bases.